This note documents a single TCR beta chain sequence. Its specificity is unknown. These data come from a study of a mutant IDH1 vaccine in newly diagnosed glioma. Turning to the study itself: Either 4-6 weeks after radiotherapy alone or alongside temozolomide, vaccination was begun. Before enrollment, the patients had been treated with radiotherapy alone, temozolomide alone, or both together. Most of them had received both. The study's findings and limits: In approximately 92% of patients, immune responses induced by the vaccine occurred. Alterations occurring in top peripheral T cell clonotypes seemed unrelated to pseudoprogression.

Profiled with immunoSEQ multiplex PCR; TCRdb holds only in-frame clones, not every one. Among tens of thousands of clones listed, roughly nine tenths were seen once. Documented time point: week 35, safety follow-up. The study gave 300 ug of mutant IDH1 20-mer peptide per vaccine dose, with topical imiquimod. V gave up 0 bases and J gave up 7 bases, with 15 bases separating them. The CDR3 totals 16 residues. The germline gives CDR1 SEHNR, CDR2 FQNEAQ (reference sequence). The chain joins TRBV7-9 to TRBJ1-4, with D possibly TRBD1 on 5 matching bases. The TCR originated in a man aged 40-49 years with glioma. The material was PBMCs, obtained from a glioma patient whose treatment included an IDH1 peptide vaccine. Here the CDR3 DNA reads TGTGCCAGCAGCTTAGCGTTTCGCCGCCAGGGTGAAAAACTGTTTTTT. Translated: CASSLAFRRQGEKLFF.